The TCR beta chain under discussion was sequenced for a study of blood T cells in healthy people across ages. General study results and limits: No one knew whether donors had CMV, which possibly confounded expanded clonotype changes.

The individuals who served as donors were healthy Caucasians living in Russia, aged about 6 to 100. Alongside a J-beta primer mix, a sample-barcoded 5' primer served in a second PCR lasting roughly 7 to 11 cycles. A template-switch adaptor containing 12 random nucleotides labeled each cDNA molecule. CDR3-containing paired-end reads numbering at least 2.5 million came from each sample. TCRdb ran MiXCR on the 5' RACE reads and lists one entry per CDR3 protein. This sample has 780,000 or so distinct CDR3 sequences, with roughly three fifths found just once. For this clonotype: The antigen is undetermined.

The source is a man aged 40-49 years in good health. Sequenced sample: blood.

The CDR3 bases are TGCAGTGCCCCCTCAGACAGGAGCTCCTACAATGAGCAGTTCTTC. Translation gives CSAPSDRSSYNEQFF. This chain joins TRBV20-1 and TRBJ2-1; the D gene is possibly TRBD1 (6 bases). Germline CDR1 is DFQATT and CDR2 is SNEGSKA (reference sequence). The CDR3 contains 15 residues. The V gene lost 6 bases and the J gene lost 0 bases, with 15 bases spanning the gap.